The T cell receptor (beta chain) under discussion was sequenced for a study of blood T cell repertoires in COVID-19. At the level of the study: Donors in the United States, Italy and Spain gave samples during acute or convalescent COVID-19. In each case, the material was cDNA or gDNA derived from T cells, B-cell-depleted T cells, or PBMCs.

Germline-derived CDR1 and CDR2 are LGHNA and YSLEER. V lost 0 bases and J lost 6, with 17 bases in between. This CDR3 has 17 amino acids. As processed by the authors: Amplification of reference gene primers was used by the study to estimate nucleated cell counts. Assay used: immunoSEQ multiplex PCR; TCRdb lists only in-frame clones, some missing. V, J and clone size are those of that table, while D and trimming were read from the DNA. The sample includes about 130,000 clones, around 79% of them seen just once. The TCR sequence derives from a man aged 80 or over with acute or convalescent COVID-19. The specimen sequenced was peripheral blood. V is TRBV4-3 and J is TRBJ2-2; D possibly corresponds to TRBD2 (5 bases). The CDR3 loop is CASSQDSELFGAGELFF. The CDR3 bases are TGCGCCAGCAGCCAAGATTCGGAGTTATTCGGGGCCGGGGAGCTGTTTTTT.